This T cell receptor beta chain derives from a study of T cell responses to AZD1222 COVID-19 vaccine. The CDR3 runs to 14 residues. V was shortened by 5 bases and J by 1 base, with 9 bases between the two germline ends. In germline, CDR1 is PRHDT, CDR2 FYEKMQ (reference sequence). The protocol was immunoSEQ multiplex PCR, while the TCRdb copy is restricted to in-frame clones and leaves out a portion. The repertoire has 26,000 or so clones, around 93% of them found once; the top ten carry around 8%. Comments on this clone: Its antigen is still unknown.

Study-wide results and limits: A mostly white British donor set with more females was recruited, and clonal diversity was possibly underestimated. No repertoire was sampled before or during the peak T cell response, only after it. Recipients of AZD1222 seropositive at baseline numbered only 5 or 6.

The sample was peripheral blood, taken 28 days after the second AZD1222 dose. The V gene is TRBV13, the J gene TRBJ2-4; D is undetermined. The clonotype comes from an adult who received the AZD1222 COVID-19 vaccine. This CDR3 is CASSPLGAKNIQYF. The CDR3 coding sequence is TGTGCCAGCAGCCCCCTCGGGGCCAAAAACATTCAGTACTTC.